This TCR beta chain was recovered during a study of OX40 agonist ivuxolimab in advanced cancers. Across the whole study: The mean age was 60 years, ranging from about 23 to 79, with 80% to 85% of participants male.

CDR1 MNHEY and CDR2 SVGAGI come from the germline V gene. This CDR3 spans 15 amino acids. The study's findings and limits: No determination was made of the antigen specificity of the expanded peripheral T cells.

Clones were read by immunoSEQ multiplex PCR, and TCRdb kept only the in-frame ones, dropping some. Among fewer than 35,000 clones, roughly 87% were seen once, and the ten largest hold roughly 58%. As for this clone: The antigen is undetermined. Germline is not matched at one junction end, which may reflect a read error.

This TCR was recovered from an adult with an advanced solid tumor such as melanoma, head and neck, liver or kidney cancer. The chain has TRBV6-5 and TRBJ1-4; perhaps TRBD1 as D (5 bases). The sequencing here drew on CD4+ or CD8+ T cells sorted from blood, taken in a trial of the OX40 agonist ivuxolimab. The CDR3 sequence: CASSDSPGISEKLFF. The CDR3 region has the DNA TGTGCCAGCAGTGACTCCCCAGGGATAAGTGAAAAACTGTTTTTT.